Detailed here is one T cell receptor (beta chain). Its antigen is unknown. This CDR3 has 16 residues. V was shortened by 4 bases and J by 0 bases, with 13 bases between the two germline ends. Germline V gene sequence: CDR1 LNHDA, CDR2 SQIVND (reference sequence). This sample was taken from a study of Tregs in tolerant kidney transplant recipients. Study-level results: Activated donor B cell expansion appeared to reveal the most relevant donor-specific TCRbeta repertoire.

Sequenced by immunoSEQ multiplex PCR; TCRdb stores in-frame clones only, minus some. The sample comprises around 230,000 clones, 65% to 85% of which are singletons, and less than 0.75% rests with the top ten. Sequencing used CD4+ T cells from blood. The chain employs TRBV19 and TRBJ1-3; no clear D. The origin of this receptor is a human donor in good health. CDR3 residues: CASSSWEWDSGNTIYF. For the CDR3, the DNA is TGTGCCAGTAGTAGCTGGGAGTGGGACTCTGGAAACACCATATATTTT.